This TCR beta chain was captured in a study of cytotoxic CD8 clonotypes in ibrutinib-treated CLL. Study as a whole: Responses comprised 24 partial and 2 complete; at median roughly 64 months, around 15 remained remitted and about 12 progressed.

With 5 bases removed from V and 4 bases from J, the gap between germline ends came to 15 bases. Looked up from germline, CDR1 is SGHVS and CDR2 is FQNEAQ. This CDR3 region has 15 residues. This table comes from immunoSEQ multiplex PCR, and its TCRdb copy is limited to in-frame clones, with some not included. The sample lists 110,000 to 150,000 clones, about 79% occurring once. The sequences come from PBMCs, collected after 12 months of ibrutinib treatment. This clonotype originated in a human donor with chronic lymphocytic leukemia. The rearrangement links TRBV7-8 to TRBJ2-1; the D gene could be TRBD1 or TRBD2 (5 bases each). Here the CDR3 reads CASSQASGRYNEQFF. The CDR3 nucleotides read TGTGCCAGCAGCCAGGCCTCGGGGCGGTACAATGAGCAGTTCTTC.